This entry lists 21 T cell receptor beta chains sequenced from one sample in a study of OX40 agonist ivuxolimab in advanced cancers. Sequencing used immunoSEQ multiplex PCR; TCRdb keeps in-frame clones, though not all of them. The sample holds around 72,000 clones, approximately 90% seen once. The sample consisted of CD4+ or CD8+ T cells sorted from blood, taken in a trial of the OX40 agonist ivuxolimab. These receptor sequences come from an adult with an advanced solid tumor such as melanoma, head and neck, liver or kidney cancer.

This clone has just one count. This sequence joins TRBV7-2 and TRBJ2-7, with D perhaps TRBD1 or TRBD2 (5 bases each). V shed 5 bases and J shed 3 bases, with 17 bases lying between them. Germline loops: CDR1 SGHTA, CDR2 FQGNSA. This CDR3 is built from 15 residues. CDR3 in amino acids: CASSLGDHSYYEQYF. The DNA for the CDR3 is TGTGCCAGCAGCCTAGGGGACCACAGTTACTACGAGCAGTACTTC.

The CDR3 spells CASNLEPGANNEQFF. The CDR3, as DNA: TGTGCCAGCAATTTGGAGCCGGGGGCTAACAATGAGCAGTTCTTC. This chain connects TRBV6-5 to TRBJ2-1, with D perhaps TRBD1 or TRBD2 (6 bases each). Trimming took 7 bases from V and 5 from J, leaving 18 bases between them. The CDR3 is made up of 15 amino acids. CDR1 and CDR2 from the germline V gene are MNHEY and SVGAGI.

V usage is TRBV6-1 and J usage is TRBJ2-5, with TRBD1 identical over 8 bases. The CDR3 has 14 amino acids. V trimming: 5 bases; J trimming: 0 bases; junction bases outside the gene matches: 2. The germline gives CDR1 MNHNS, CDR2 SASEGT. For the CDR3, the DNA is TGTGCCAGCAGTCAGGGGGCTTACCAAGAGACCCAGTACTTC. The encoded protein is CASSQGAYQETQYF.

The rearrangement links TRBV2 to TRBJ2-7; D perhaps matches TRBD2 (5 bases). Germline CDR1 SNHLY, CDR2 FYNNEI. V shed 4 bases and J shed 7 bases, with 11 bases lying between them. The CDR3 totals 12 residues. Here the CDR3 DNA reads TGTGCCAGCAGTGTATCGCGGAGGGAGCAGTACTTC. Its translation is CASSVSRREQYF.

The genes are TRBV5-4 and TRBJ1-1; D call uncertain. Trimming took off 4 bases at V and 0 bases at J, with 16 bases between the two ends. CDR3 length: 16 residues. Germline V gene sequence: CDR1 SGHNT, CDR2 YYREEE (reference sequence). The CDR3 DNA reads TGTGCCAGCAGCCCTTTTCTGGGAGGGCTGAACACTGAAGCTTTCTTT. Protein sequence: CASSPFLGGLNTEAFF.

The rearrangement joins TRBV7-2 to TRBJ1-3, with D possibly matching TRBD1 (5 bases). The CDR3 is made up of 16 amino acids. The V gene's germline CDR1 is SGHTA and CDR2 FQGNSA. V lost 2 bases, J lost 2 bases, and 13 bases lay in between. The CDR3 DNA follows: TGTGCCAGCAGCTTACAACTCCGGGGCCCTGGAAACACCATATATTTT. This translates into CASSLQLRGPGNTIYF.

This clone was seen just once. CDR3: CASSSGGRFF. Here the CDR3 DNA reads TGTGCCAGCAGTTCCGGGGGGCGGTTTTTT. This chain connects TRBV27 to TRBJ1-4, with D tentatively TRBD1 (6 bases). This CDR3 is 10 amino acids long. Germline V lookup: CDR1 MNHEY, CDR2 SMNVEV (reference sequence). Trimming pared 4 bases from V and 16 bases from J, leaving 10 bases between.

V usage is TRBV7-2 and J usage is TRBJ1-3, with D possibly being TRBD1 (5 bases). Germline-derived CDR1 and CDR2 are SGHTA and FQGNSA. V was clipped by 1 base and J by 4 bases, with 14 bases between them. There are 16 residues in the CDR3. The CDR3 loop reads CASSLGRDLAGNTIYF. Written as DNA, the CDR3 is TGTGCCAGCAGCTTAGGTCGGGACCTAGCGGGAAACACCATATATTTT.

The J gene is TRBJ2-2, the V gene TRBV5-1; 7 nucleotides line up with TRBD1. Germline V lookup: CDR1 SGHRS, CDR2 YFSETQ. Unmatched junction bases numbered 3, after V lost 0 bases and J lost 10 bases. The CDR3 covers 13 residues. CDR3 sequence: CASSLGGGVELFF. The CDR3 DNA is TGCGCCAGCAGCTTGGGAGGGGGCGTGGAGCTGTTTTTT.

The chain has TRBV7-2 and TRBJ2-7; a possible D gene is TRBD2 (5 bases). The germline V and J ends were trimmed by 4 bases and 4 bases, with 14 bases remaining between them. The CDR3 consists of 14 residues. Germline CDR1 and CDR2: SGHTA and FQGNSA. CDR3: CASSSGLVFYEQYF. The CDR3 DNA is TGTGCCAGCAGCTCCGGACTGGTCTTTTACGAGCAGTACTTC.

The chain links TRBV28 to TRBJ2-7; D ambiguous. Trimming shortened V by 7 bases and J by 1 base, and 11 bases separated the two germline ends. Germline assignment: CDR1 MDHEN and CDR2 SYDVKM. The CDR3 extends over 13 amino acids. CDR3 in amino acids: CASKAGSSYEQYF. CDR3 bases: TGTGCCAGCAAGGCCGGCAGTTCCTACGAGCAGTACTTC.

This chain uses TRBV9 with TRBJ2-5, with TRBD2 matching over 12 bases. V was clipped by 4 bases and J by 5 bases; unmatched bases: 12. The CDR3 is 17 amino acids. The V gene's germline CDR1 is SGDLS and CDR2 YYNGEE. The CDR3 sequence is CASSLGLAGLRGETQYF. CDR3 DNA sequence: TGTGCCAGCAGCTTAGGACTAGCGGGGCTTAGGGGGGAGACCCAGTACTTC. Based on the CDR3 plus reference TRBV9 and TRBJ2-5, the full variable domain is DSGVTQTPKHLITATGQRVTLRCSPRSGDLSVYWYQQSLDQGLQFLIQYYNGEERAKGNILERFSAQQFPDLHSELNLSSLELGDSALYFCASSLGLAGLRGETQYFGPGTRLLVL.

J is TRBJ2-5 and V is TRBV27; the match to TRBD1 covers 7 bases. This CDR3 has 15 amino acids. V shed 5 bases and J 5 bases; nucleotides not matched to a gene: 11. Germline V gene sequence: CDR1 MNHEY, CDR2 SMNVEV (reference sequence). The CDR3, as DNA: TGTGCCAGCAGTCCCCAGAACAGGGGTGGGGAGACCCAGTACTTC. It yields the protein CASSPQNRGGETQYF.

The CDR3 region has the DNA TGTGCCAGCAGCGTAATGCCCCACCGGACCCAGTACTTC. It encodes CASSVMPHRTQYF. J is TRBJ2-5 and V is TRBV2; D uncertain. V lost 6 bases to trimming and J lost 7 bases, with 15 bases between them. This CDR3 is built from 13 residues. The germline V gene has CDR1 SNHLY and CDR2 FYNNEI.

The chain employs TRBV6-5 and TRBJ2-7; 10 bases agree with TRBD1. CDR1 is MNHEY, CDR2 SVGAGI, per germline. Unmatched junction bases numbered 7, after V lost 4 bases and J lost 4 bases. The CDR3 sequence is 15 residues long. The CDR3 nucleotides are TGTGCCAGCAGTTCCGTCGGGACAGGGGAATACGAGCAGTACTTC. Translating it yields CASSSVGTGEYEQYF.

V gene TRBV29-1 combines with J gene TRBJ1-2; D unclear. Trimming removed 1 base from V and 2 bases from J, with 17 bases in between. The germline CDR1 and CDR2 sequences are SQVTM and ANQGSEA. This CDR3 spans 16 amino acids. Here the CDR3 DNA reads TGCAGCGTTGAAGTTGGAGGAAAGGAGGGAAACTATGGCTACACCTTC. Its protein is CSVEVGGKEGNYGYTF.

There are a few counts of this clone. V usage is TRBV6-6 and J usage is TRBJ1-5; D may be TRBD1 (5 bases). The CDR3 contains 14 residues. From germline, CDR1 is MNHNY and CDR2 SVGAGI (reference sequence). V lost 6 bases to trimming and J lost 4 bases, with 13 bases between them. The CDR3 reads CASSPGTANQPQHF. In DNA form, the CDR3 reads TGTGCCAGCAGCCCTGGGACCGCAAATCAGCCCCAGCATTTT.

This chain uses TRBV18 with TRBJ2-5, with D perhaps TRBD2 (5 bases). CDR3 length equals 14 residues. V dropped 0 bases and J dropped 5 bases, with 10 bases sitting between them. CDR1 and CDR2 (germline): KGHSH, LQKENI. The CDR3, as DNA: TGTGCCAGCTCACCACCGGGCAGAGGGGAGACCCAGTACTTC. This encodes CASSPPGRGETQYF. The complete variable domain, with remaining parts taken from reference TRBV18 and TRBJ2-5, reads NAGVMQNPRHLVRRRGQEARLRCSPMKGHSHVYWYRQLPEEGLKFMVYLQKENIIDESGMPKERFSAEFPKEGPSILRIQQVVRGDSAAYFCASSPPGRGETQYFGPGTRLLVL.

The chain employs TRBV27 and TRBJ1-4; no clear D gene. The V end lost 3 bases, the J end lost 6 bases, and 8 bases lay between the germline ends. Germline loops: CDR1 MNHEY, CDR2 SMNVEV (reference sequence). The CDR3 runs 13 residues. The CDR3 DNA is TGTGCCAGCAGTTTTGGGCGATATGAAAAACTGTTTTTT. Residues: CASSFGRYEKLFF.

The genes are TRBV28 and TRBJ2-3, with TRBD1 as a possible D gene (6 bases). The CDR3 is made up of 12 amino acids. V was trimmed by 5 bases and J by 8 bases, leaving 11 bases between them. The germline V gene has CDR1 MDHEN and CDR2 SYDVKM. CDR3 nucleotide sequence: TGTGCCAGCAGTCTCACACAGGGTACGCAGTATTTT. Encoded protein: CASSLTQGTQYF. The complete variable domain, with remaining parts taken from reference TRBV28 and TRBJ2-3, reads DVKVTQSSRYLVKRTGEKVFLECVQDMDHENMFWYRQDPGLGLRLIYFSYDVKMKEKGDIPEGYSVSREKKERFSLILESASTNQTSMYLCASSLTQGTQYFGPGTRLTVL.

The chain links TRBV18 to TRBJ1-1, with no clear D. Germline values: CDR1 KGHSH, CDR2 LQKENI. This CDR3 spans 10 amino acids. V was shortened by 8 bases and J by 3 bases, with 4 bases between the two germline ends. Here the CDR3 reads CASRDTEAFF. In DNA form, the CDR3 reads TGTGCCAGCCGAGACACTGAAGCTTTCTTT.